The 22 T cell receptor beta chains listed next were all sequenced from one sample in a study of blood T cell repertoires in COVID-19. Using immunoSEQ multiplex PCR, the repertoire was profiled, and TCRdb retains in-frame clones only, with some absent. The sample lists around 100,000 clones, 74% seen once, with about 3.9% in the top ten. The sequenced material came from peripheral blood. These receptors originate from a man aged 65-85 years with COVID-19, enrolled during active disease.

The chain has TRBV19 and TRBJ2-7, with 10 bases that match TRBD1. The CDR3 has 15 amino acids. Germline CDR1 LNHDA, CDR2 SQIVND (reference sequence). The V segment lost 1 base and the J segment 5 bases; nucleotides outside the gene matches: 5. CDR3 sequence reads: CASSIARTGGNEQYF. The CDR3 DNA follows: TGTGCCAGTAGTATAGCGAGGACAGGGGGAAACGAGCAGTACTTC.

The chain employs TRBV24-1 and TRBJ2-2, with 9 bases aligning to TRBD2. Germline CDR1 is KGHDR and CDR2 is SFDVKD. V lost 5 bases to trimming and J lost 1 base; unmatched junction nucleotides: 13. The CDR3 consists of 19 residues. CDR3 bases: TGTGCCACCAGTGGTGTTAGCGGGAGAAAAGGGGGGAACACCGGGGAGCTGTTTTTT. Encoded protein: CATSGVSGRKGGNTGELFF.

This clone was found once. This chain connects TRBV18 to TRBJ1-3; the D is unclear. This CDR3 is built from 15 residues. Per the germline V gene, CDR1 is KGHSH and CDR2 is LQKENI. V shed 3 bases and J shed 3 bases, with 12 bases lying between them. In nucleotides, the CDR3 is TGTGCCAGCTCACCTAATTCCGGGGTTGGAAACACCATATATTTT. This translates into CASSPNSGVGNTIYF.

This chain uses TRBV19 with TRBJ1-4; unclear D gene. The CDR3 consists of 13 residues. Germline assignment: CDR1 LNHDA and CDR2 SQIVND (reference sequence). V lost 9 bases to trimming and J lost 8 bases, with 16 bases between them. The CDR3 is CASSGSIREKLFF. CDR3 in DNA: TGTGCCAGCTCGGGGTCGATTCGGGAAAAACTGTTTTTT.

The chain couples TRBV3-1 (or the pseudogene TRBV3-2) to TRBJ1-6; D is perhaps TRBD1 (6 bases). CDR3 length: 16 residues. CDR1 LGHDT and CDR2 YNNKEL come from the germline V gene (reference sequence). With 1 base removed from V and 8 bases from J, the gap between germline ends came to 15 bases. The CDR3 sequence is CASSQAGQGWDSPLHF. The DNA for the CDR3 is TGTGCCAGCAGCCAAGCTGGGCAGGGGTGGGATTCACCCCTCCACTTT.

The chain uses TRBV20-1 and TRBJ2-7; the D is unclear. V lost 3 bases to trimming and J lost 5 bases, with 8 bases between them. Germline lookup yields CDR1 DFQATT and CDR2 SNEGSKA (reference sequence). CDR3 length equals 11 residues. The CDR3 spells CSASPLNEQYF. Here the CDR3 DNA reads TGCAGTGCTAGTCCTCTTAACGAGCAGTACTTC.

This clone was detected a few times. The V and J genes are TRBV7-2 and TRBJ2-3; perhaps TRBD2 as D (6 bases). The ends were cut back, 2 bases at V and 1 base at J, with 10 bases in the middle. The CDR3 is 15 amino acids. Germline lookup yields CDR1 SGHTA and CDR2 FQGNSA. The CDR3 bases are TGTGCCAGCAGCTTAAATAGCGGAGGCACAGATACGCAGTATTTT. This gives the protein CASSLNSGGTDTQYF.

In its sample, this clone was seen a few times. The genes are TRBV21-1 and TRBJ2-7; the table's D call, TRBD2, has no DNA check behind it. TRBV21-1 is termed a pseudogene. The CDR3 contains 15 residues. The CDR3 coding sequence is TGTGCCAGCAGCCGCCAGACTAGCGGGAGAACCGAGCAGTACTTC. This translates into CASSRQTSGRTEQYF.

This clone was recorded only once. The chain joins TRBV30 to TRBJ2-1, with D maybe TRBD1 (6 bases). The CDR3 extends over 13 amino acids. V was shortened by 3 bases and J by 8 bases, with 14 bases between the two germline ends. CDR1 is GTSNPN and CDR2 is SVGIG in the germline V gene (reference sequence). CDR3 region: CAWRYRVIDEQFF. DNA of the CDR3: TGTGCCTGGAGATACAGGGTAATCGATGAGCAGTTCTTC.

The V call is TRBV3-1 (or the pseudogene TRBV3-2), the J call TRBJ2-3, with D maybe TRBD1 (6 bases). Germline values: CDR1 LGHDT, CDR2 YNNKEL (reference sequence). V dropped 1 base and J dropped 2 bases, with 10 bases sitting between them. This CDR3 spans 15 amino acids. For the CDR3, the DNA is TGTGCCAGCAGCCAAGGACAGGTTTTCACAGATACGCAGTATTTT. This codes for CASSQGQVFTDTQYF.

The chain combines TRBV6-2 or TRBV6-3 with TRBJ2-3, with D possibly being TRBD1 (6 bases). Germline values: CDR1 MNHEY, CDR2 SVGEGT. This CDR3 is built from 18 residues. Trimming took 2 bases from V and 2 from J, leaving 20 bases between them. The CDR3 is CASSYTRMRRGDTDTQYF. CDR3 bases: TGTGCCAGCAGTTACACTAGGATGCGCAGGGGCGACACAGATACGCAGTATTTT.

This clone was seen only once. The genes are TRBV9 and TRBJ1-2; TRBD1 is a possible D gene (6 bases). V was cut by 3 bases and J by 6 bases, with 18 bases left in between. Per the germline V gene, CDR1 is SGDLS and CDR2 is YYNGEE. The CDR3 runs to 15 residues. The CDR3 DNA reads TGTGCCAGCAGCGCCCACCCTCAGGGGACGGATGGCTACACCTTC. The encoded protein is CASSAHPQGTDGYTF.

This clone appeared a few times. The V gene is TRBV6-5, the J gene TRBJ1-1; 8 bases align to TRBD1. Per the germline V gene, CDR1 is MNHEY and CDR2 is SVGAGI. The CDR3 length is 14 residues. V shed 5 bases and J 5 bases; nucleotides not matched to a gene: 7. This CDR3 reads CASSLTGARTEAFF. CDR3 nucleotide sequence: TGTGCCAGCAGTCTGACAGGGGCGAGGACTGAAGCTTTCTTT.

Only a few counts were recorded for this clone. V and J are TRBV28 and TRBJ2-7; TRBD1 matches 7 bases. Unmatched junction bases numbered 2, after V lost 3 bases and J lost 3 bases. This CDR3 spans 13 amino acids. The V gene's germline CDR1 is MDHEN and CDR2 SYDVKM. CDR3 nucleotide sequence: TGTGCCAGCAGTTTCGCAGGGGGCTACGAGCAGTACTTC. This translates into CASSFAGGYEQYF.

V usage is TRBV6-5 and J usage is TRBJ2-1; 13 bases align to TRBD2. V shed 4 bases and J 6 bases; nucleotides not matched to a gene: 6. CDR1 is MNHEY and CDR2 is SVGAGI in the germline V gene. The CDR3 is 16 residues long. CDR3 loop: CASSWGLAGTRNEQFF. The DNA of the CDR3 is TGTGCCAGCAGTTGGGGACTAGCGGGGACCCGCAATGAGCAGTTCTTC.

J is TRBJ1-1 and V is TRBV30, with unresolved D. The V end was cut by 2 bases, the J end by 5 bases, with 6 bases between. CDR1 and CDR2 from the germline V gene are GTSNPN and SVGIG (reference sequence). This CDR3 is built from 11 residues. For the CDR3, the DNA is TGTGCCTGGAGTCGAGGGACTGAAGCTTTCTTT. Its translation is CAWSRGTEAFF.

The chain is built from TRBV29-1 and TRBJ2-5, with D possibly TRBD2 on 5 matching bases. V lost 1 base and J lost 12, with 15 bases in between. Germline assignment: CDR1 SQVTM and CDR2 ANQGSEA. This CDR3 has 12 residues. For the CDR3, the DNA is TGCAGCGTTGAAGGAGGAGGACTCCTCAAGTACTTC. Its protein is CSVEGGGLLKYF.

This chain joins TRBV18 and TRBJ1-2; 8 bases are a match to TRBD1. V was clipped by 1 base and J by 8 bases; unmatched bases: 6. CDR3 size: 14 residues. The germline CDR1 and CDR2 sequences are KGHSH and LQKENI. CDR3 sequence (DNA): TGTGCCAGCTCACCACTCGACAGGGGAGGCGGCTACACCTTC. It yields the protein CASSPLDRGGGYTF.

This chain uses TRBV10-3 with TRBJ1-3; possibly TRBD1 for D (6 bases). Trimming left V 4 bases short and J 4 bases short, with 14 bases between. Germline CDR1 is ENHRY and CDR2 is SYGVKD. The CDR3 runs 15 residues. CDR3 coding DNA: TGTGCCATCAGTGGGTCCTGGGGGCAAGGAAACACCATATATTTT. This encodes CAISGSWGQGNTIYF.

V usage is TRBV6-5 and J usage is TRBJ2-1, with 10 bases fitting TRBD2. Germline V gives CDR1 MNHEY, CDR2 SVGAGI. The CDR3 sequence is 15 residues long. V dropped 3 bases and J dropped 2; count of bases not matched to a gene: 1. The CDR3 sequence is CASSYGLAAYNEQFF. DNA for the CDR3: TGTGCCAGCAGTTATGGACTAGCGGCCTACAATGAGCAGTTCTTC.

The chain joins TRBV19 to TRBJ1-1; unclear D gene. The CDR3 is made up of 12 amino acids. Germline values: CDR1 LNHDA, CDR2 SQIVND (reference sequence). V lost 6 bases, J lost 6 bases, and 11 bases lay in between. The CDR3 here is CASRTKEAEAFF. CDR3 in DNA: TGTGCCAGTAGGACTAAGGAAGCTGAAGCTTTCTTT.

This clone was detected once. Other DNA variants within this sample encode the same CDR3. The rearrangement uses TRBV5-1 and TRBJ2-7; 7 bases align to TRBD1. Germline values: CDR1 SGHRS, CDR2 YFSETQ. J gave up 3 bases and V 3 bases, and 3 bases lay outside the gene matches. The CDR3 runs to 13 residues. Here the CDR3 DNA reads TGCGCCAGCAGCTCGACAGGGTTCTACGAGCAGTACTTC. Protein sequence: CASSSTGFYEQYF.